The 18 T cell receptor beta chains below all came from one sample that was sequenced in a study of CD8 T cells in ankylosing spondylitis. MiXCR, run by TCRdb on the 5' RACE reads, gives a single entry per CDR3 protein. The sample lists 200,000 to 250,000 distinct CDR3 sequences; roughly a third were seen once. Source material: blood, either unsorted or a sorted T cell fraction (not recorded which). Every receptor here comes from a male donor with ankylosing spondylitis or in good health (not recorded which).

The rearrangement links TRBV7-2 to TRBJ2-7; 10 positions agree with TRBD1. The V gene's germline CDR1 is SGHTA and CDR2 FQGNSA. Trimming took 6 bases from V and 7 from J; bases not matched to a gene: 9. CDR3 length: 14 residues. The CDR3 DNA sequence: TGTGCCAGCAGTCTCCGGGACAGGGGTGTTGAGCAGTACTTC. Residues: CASSLRDRGVEQYF.

This clonotype was counted only a few times. J is TRBJ1-2 and V is TRBV12-3 or TRBV12-4, with unresolved D. The germline V and J ends were trimmed by 6 bases and 7 bases, with 9 bases remaining between them. This CDR3 has 11 residues. CDR3 coding DNA: TGTGCCAGCAGCTCCCTCTCTGGCTACACCTTC. Translation: CASSSLSGYTF.

This clonotype came up many times. This chain links TRBV6-1 with TRBJ2-7, with D perhaps matching TRBD1 (5 bases). Germline V gene data show CDR1 as MNHNS and CDR2 as SASEGT. The CDR3 sequence is 13 residues long. V was pared by 5 bases and J by 4 bases, with 12 bases between. The CDR3 DNA follows: TGTGCCAGCAGTCCCCGGACAACTTACGAGCAGTACTTC. Translating it yields CASSPRTTYEQYF.

The sample holds a few counts of this clonotype. The genes are TRBV20-1 and TRBJ1-6; the D gene is possibly TRBD1 (6 bases). The germline CDR1 and CDR2 sequences are DFQATT and SNEGSKA (reference sequence). This CDR3 is 16 amino acids long. The V end was cut by 1 base, the J end by 6 bases, with 16 bases between. The CDR3 loop reads CSARAVARGSNSPLHF. The CDR3 DNA reads TGCAGTGCTAGAGCGGTTGCCAGGGGCTCTAATTCACCCCTCCACTTT.

This sequence joins TRBV20-1 and TRBJ2-5; 7 bases agree with TRBD1. CDR1 and CDR2 from the germline V gene are DFQATT and SNEGSKA (reference sequence). The length of the CDR3 is 14 residues. Trimming removed 6 bases from V and 13 bases from J; junction bases left unmatched: 20. CDR3 loop: CSAYTTGSFVGVYF. The CDR3 nucleotides read TGCAGTGCATACACGACAGGGTCCTTTGTGGGTGTGTACTTC.

This clonotype has only a few counts. This chain links TRBV12-3 or TRBV12-4 with TRBJ1-3; D is uncertain. The CDR3 runs 15 residues. Trimming left V 8 bases short and J 0 bases short, with 14 bases between. CDR3 coding DNA: TGTGCCAGCGGTACCGACGCGAGCTCTGGAAACACCATATATTTT. It is translated as CASGTDASSGNTIYF.

The rearrangement joins TRBV24-1 to TRBJ1-2; D is uncertain. Trimming left V 0 bases short and J 6 bases short, with 10 bases between. The CDR3 consists of 14 residues. CDR1 and CDR2 (germline): KGHDR, SFDVKD. This CDR3 reads CATSDLWESNGYTF. CDR3 coding DNA: TGTGCCACCAGTGATTTGTGGGAGTCCAATGGCTACACCTTC.

This clonotype has a handful of counts. CDR3 amino acids: CASSPVPVQVNYGYTF. The CDR3, as DNA: TGCGCCAGCAGCCCGGTGCCCGTTCAGGTGAATTATGGCTACACCTTC. The chain employs TRBV4-1 and TRBJ1-2; D ambiguous. The germline V and J ends were trimmed by 4 bases and 5 bases, with 20 bases remaining between them. CDR1 and CDR2 from the germline V gene are MGHRA and YSYEKL. The CDR3 is 16 residues long.

The CDR3 is CASSYLTDGRGNEQFF. The CDR3 nucleotides are TGTGCCAGCAGTTACTTGACGGACGGCCGGGGGAATGAGCAGTTCTTC. The chain recombines TRBV6-5 with TRBJ2-1, with a possible D match to TRBD2 (6 bases). The CDR3 is made up of 16 amino acids. Germline V CDR1 and CDR2: MNHEY, SVGAGI. Trimming left V 1 base short and J 7 bases short, with 17 bases between.

This chain links TRBV5-6 with TRBJ2-6; possibly TRBD2 for D (7 bases). Germline V gene lookup returns CDR1 SGHDT and CDR2 YYEEEE. The CDR3 contains 18 residues. Trimming took off 1 base at V and 0 bases at J, with 14 bases between the two ends. The CDR3 nucleotides read TGTGCCAGCAGCTTGAGGGGGGGGCCGTACTCTGGGGCCAACGTCCTGACTTTC. This codes for CASSLRGGPYSGANVLTF.

The V and J genes are TRBV12-3 or TRBV12-4 and TRBJ2-7; D possibly corresponds to TRBD1 (6 bases). The CDR3 is made up of 15 amino acids. Trimming left V 1 base short and J 0 bases short, with 10 bases between. This CDR3 reads CASSLESDSSYEQYF. The CDR3 nucleotides read TGTGCCAGCAGTTTAGAATCGGACAGCTCCTACGAGCAGTACTTC.

In this sample, this clonotype turned up a few times. Written as DNA, the CDR3 is TGCAGCGTTGTGGGGGGACAGGAGCCCCGGGATACGCAGTATTTT. Its protein product is CSVVGGQEPRDTQYF. The genes are TRBV29-1 and TRBJ2-3, with 8 bases lining up with TRBD1. Trimming at V came to 4 bases and at J to 6 bases, leaving 12 bases not matched to a gene. Germline V CDR1 and CDR2: SQVTM, ANQGSEA. The CDR3 is made up of 15 amino acids.

The gene calls are TRBV20-1 and TRBJ1-6; no reliable D call. The CDR3 is 13 residues long. Trimming took 1 base from V and 10 from J, leaving 11 bases between them. CDR1 is DFQATT and CDR2 is SNEGSKA in the germline V gene (reference sequence). The CDR3 DNA reads as TGCAGTGCTAGAGGGGGAGGTGTCTCACCCCTCCACTTT. It specifies CSARGGGVSPLHF.

V is TRBV4-1 and J is TRBJ2-7, with 7 bases that match TRBD1. The V segment lost 3 bases and the J segment 7 bases; nucleotides outside the gene matches: 12. The germline V gene encodes CDR1 MGHRA and CDR2 YSYEKL. CDR3 length: 15 residues. The CDR3 protein is CASSHIGTGVGEQYF. CDR3 DNA: TGCGCCAGCAGCCACATAGGAACAGGGGTCGGTGAGCAGTACTTC.

The chain employs TRBV15 and TRBJ2-3, with D tentatively TRBD2 (6 bases). The V end was cut by 0 bases, the J end by 8 bases, with 12 bases between. In germline, CDR1 is LNHNV, CDR2 YYDKDF (reference sequence). The CDR3 is made up of 14 amino acids. The CDR3 region has the DNA TGTGCCACCAGCAGAGAGGGGGGATCAATTACGCAGTATTTT. Encoded protein: CATSREGGSITQYF.

The rearrangement links TRBV5-1 to TRBJ2-2; 8 bases align to TRBD2. The CDR3 has 19 amino acids. V lost 4 bases, J lost 6 bases, and 20 bases stayed unmatched. CDR1 and CDR2 (germline): SGHRS, YFSETQ. CDR3 sequence: CASSRPYPGLVGFPGELFF. CDR3 in DNA: TGCGCCAGCAGCCGGCCGTATCCGGGACTAGTAGGTTTCCCCGGGGAGCTGTTTTTT.

This clonotype was found a few times. V usage is TRBV4-2 and J usage is TRBJ1-2; perhaps TRBD1 as D (5 bases). Trimming cost V 0 bases and J 5 bases, with 22 bases left between them. Germline V CDR1 and CDR2: LGHNA, YNFKEQ. This CDR3 region has 18 residues. The CDR3 loop is CASSQDFDGAGRGYGYTF. In DNA, the CDR3 is TGTGCCAGCAGCCAAGATTTTGACGGAGCAGGGCGGGGTTATGGCTACACCTTC.

The chain employs TRBV7-9 and TRBJ1-2, with D perhaps matching TRBD1 (6 bases). Germline V gene lookup returns CDR1 SEHNR and CDR2 FQNEAQ (reference sequence). This CDR3 region has 13 residues. With 5 bases removed from V and 4 bases from J, the gap between germline ends came to 11 bases. This CDR3 is CASSAGQLYGYTF. CDR3 bases: TGTGCCAGCAGCGCCGGACAGCTCTATGGCTACACCTTC.